This is a list of T cell receptor beta chains from one sample in a study of T cell repertoires in aging, cancer and after chemotherapy. A single record per CDR3 protein comes from TCRdb applying MiXCR to the multiplex PCR reads. Among about 6,000 distinct CDR3 sequences listed, under 25% were seen once. Sequences were obtained from blood. These receptors all come from a human donor in good health. Both conserved end residues are part of each CDR3.

J gene	V gene	CDR3 protein
TRBJ1-1	TRBV5-4	CASSLQSQVNTEAFF
TRBJ2-3	TRBV7-6	CASSSGQGTDTQYF
TRBJ1-5	TRBV7-2	CASSLGGGDQPQHF
TRBJ2-7	TRBV6-2/TRBV6-3	CASSFTTSGVLGYF
TRBJ2-3	TRBV19	CASRLTGASSTDTQYF
TRBJ2-3	TRBV6-5	CASSYGASTDTQYF
TRBJ1-2	TRBV4-3	CASSQDGVLNYGYTF
TRBJ2-2	TRBV15	CATSREPLRGGFTGELFF
TRBJ2-4	TRBV7-9	CASSFLGSGNIQYF
TRBJ2-5	TRBV19	CASSIAGARQETQYF
TRBJ1-1	TRBV6-5	CASSYGPFGRPGTEAFF
TRBJ2-5	TRBV20-1	CSASGGAVYQETQYF
TRBJ2-1	TRBV20-1	CSATSGLYNEQFF